This T cell receptor beta chain was obtained from a study of untreated major depressive disorder. Points from the study as a whole: Depressed patients' CD4+ T cells carried increased TRBV05-01 (Vbeta 5.1) usage versus control CD4+ T cells.

Some clones are missing from TCRdb's copy, which holds only in-frame ones; the method was immunoSEQ multiplex PCR. The sample lists 23,000 or so clones, about 90% occurring once. As for this clone: Its antigen remains unidentified.

CDR3 size: 14 residues. Germline V CDR1 and CDR2: SGDLS, YYNGEE. V lost 1 base, J lost 0 bases, and 7 bases lay in between. Every participant had European ancestry. Depression in patients ranged from moderate to severe. The sample comprised CD4+ T cells from PBMCs. The receptor was isolated from a woman under 40 with major depressive disorder. The chain carries TRBV9 and TRBJ1-2; the D is unclear. CDR3 sequence reads: CASSVMGSNYGYTF. CDR3 nucleotides: TGTGCCAGCAGCGTAATGGGGTCTAACTATGGCTACACCTTC.